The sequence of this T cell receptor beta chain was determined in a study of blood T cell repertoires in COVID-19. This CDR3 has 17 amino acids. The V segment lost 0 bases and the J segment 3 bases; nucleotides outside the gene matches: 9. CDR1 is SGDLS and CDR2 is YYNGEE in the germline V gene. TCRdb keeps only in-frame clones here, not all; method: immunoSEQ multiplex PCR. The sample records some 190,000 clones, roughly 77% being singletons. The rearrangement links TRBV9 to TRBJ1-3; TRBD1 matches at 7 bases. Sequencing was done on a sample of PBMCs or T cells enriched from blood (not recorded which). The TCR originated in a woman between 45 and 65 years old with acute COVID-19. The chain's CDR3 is CASSVDGTEALGNTIYF. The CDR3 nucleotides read TGTGCCAGCAGCGTAGATGGGACAGAGGCTCTTGGAAACACCATATATTTT. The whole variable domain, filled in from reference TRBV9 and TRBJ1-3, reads DSGVTQTPKHLITATGQRVTLRCSPRSGDLSVYWYQQSLDQGLQFLIQYYNGEERAKGNILERFSAQQFPDLHSELNLSSLELGDSALYFCASSVDGTEALGNTIYFGEGSWLTVV.